A single TCR beta chain is shown here with its context. Its antigen remains unidentified. V was pared by 2 bases and J by 8 bases, with 15 bases between. Germline CDR1 reads LNHDA; CDR2 reads SQIVND (reference sequence). This CDR3 region has 15 residues. This entry belongs to a study of cytomegalovirus exposure and HLA in healthy donors. Study-level findings and limits: The authors later linked a missense DCLRE1C variant to TCR beta V- and J-gene trimming. It emerged from a later analysis that several of the most significant clusters appeared to be linked to common viral pathogens.

Primers for the PCR totalled 60 Vbeta and 13 Jbeta. Clones were sequenced by immunoSEQ multiplex PCR, and TCRdb holds only the in-frame ones, with some missing. In the table there are roughly 140,000 clones, around 78% of which are singletons. The chain carries TRBV19 and TRBJ2-2; maybe TRBD2 (6 bases). The sample taken for sequencing was PBMCs. The receptor's source is a woman aged 40-49 years in good health and CMV-seropositive. CDR3 loop: CASSILGGVGGELFF. In DNA form, the CDR3 reads TGTGCCAGTAGTATACTAGGAGGGGTAGGGGGGGAGCTGTTTTTT.